This passage covers 14 T cell receptor beta chains from one sample sequenced in a study of blood T cell repertoires in COVID-19. The data were produced by immunoSEQ multiplex PCR, yet TCRdb's version contains in-frame clones alone and is incomplete. The sample records 50,000 to 65,000 clones, under 85% being singletons. Sequencing input: peripheral blood. These receptors all come from a woman older than 75 with acute or convalescent COVID-19.

V usage is TRBV5-1 and J usage is TRBJ1-1, with 10 nucleotides matching TRBD1. Germline V gives CDR1 SGHRS, CDR2 YFSETQ. V shed 0 bases and J 4 bases; nucleotides not matched to a gene: 6. This CDR3 contains 16 residues. CDR3 region: CASSLGQGAMGTEAFF. In nucleotides, the CDR3 is TGCGCCAGCAGCTTGGGACAGGGGGCGATGGGCACTGAAGCTTTCTTT.

The chain couples TRBV10-3 to TRBJ2-5; 8 bases are shared with TRBD2. Unmatched junction bases numbered 7, after V lost 10 bases and J lost 0 bases. The CDR3 has 14 amino acids. Germline assignment: CDR1 ENHRY and CDR2 SYGVKD. CDR3 protein: CASRGAGDQETQYF. CDR3 bases: TGTGCCAGCCGGGGAGCGGGGGACCAAGAGACCCAGTACTTC.

This chain connects TRBV5-1 to TRBJ1-4; D perhaps matches TRBD1 (6 bases). The CDR3 spans 15 residues. Germline CDR1 is SGHRS and CDR2 is YFSETQ. V gave up 2 bases and J gave up 0 bases, with 8 bases separating them. The CDR3 here is CASSFGTPTNEKLFF. As DNA, the CDR3 is TGCGCCAGCAGCTTCGGGACACCAACTAATGAAAAACTGTTTTTT. Based on the CDR3 plus reference TRBV5-1 and TRBJ1-4, the full variable domain is KAGVTQTPRYLIKTRGQQVTLSCSPISGHRSVSWYQQTPGQGLQFLFEYFSETQRNKGNFPGRFSGRQFSNSRSEMNVSTLELGDSALYLCASSFGTPTNEKLFFGSGTQLSVL.

This chain joins TRBV7-2 and TRBJ2-2, with TRBD2 matching 12 bases. The CDR3 has 16 amino acids. V gave up 4 bases and J gave up 7 bases; unmatched junction bases: 7. Germline assignment: CDR1 SGHTA and CDR2 FQGNSA. The CDR3 coding sequence is TGTGCCAGCAGCTGGAGACTAGCGGGAGCCCACGGGGAGCTGTTTTTT. This translates into CASSWRLAGAHGELFF.

This sequence joins TRBV6-5 and TRBJ2-5; TRBD2 matches at 9 bases. The germline V gene has CDR1 MNHEY and CDR2 SVGAGI. V shed 2 bases, J shed 2 bases, and the junction held 3 bases outside the gene matches. The CDR3 is made up of 15 amino acids. This CDR3 is CASSYRAGGQETQYF. The CDR3 DNA follows: TGTGCCAGCAGTTACCGGGCGGGAGGGCAAGAGACCCAGTACTTC.

This clone was detected once. The chain recombines TRBV12-2 with TRBJ1-4; the D call in the table, TRBD1, was not verified against the DNA. TRBV12-2 is shown as a pseudogene. CDR3 size: 8 residues. The CDR3 DNA reads as TGTGCAAGTCCAGTACTGTTTTTT. It translates to CASPVLFF.

The chain uses TRBV25-1 and TRBJ2-5, with TRBD1 identical over 9 bases. After removal of 9 bases from V and 9 bases from J, the junction contained 20 bases not matched to a gene. The CDR3 sequence is 16 residues long. Germline V gene sequence: CDR1 MGHDK, CDR2 SYGVNS. The CDR3, as DNA: TGTGCCAGGAACCCGACCTCGGGACAGGGTGTTCGAGCCCAGTACTTC. Its protein product is CARNPTSGQGVRAQYF.

The genes are TRBV6-2 or TRBV6-3 and TRBJ1-5; D might be TRBD1 (6 bases). From germline, CDR1 is MNHEY and CDR2 SVGEGT. This CDR3 spans 17 amino acids. Trimming took off 2 bases at V and 6 bases at J, with 20 bases between the two ends. The CDR3 nucleotides are TGTGCCAGCAGTTACAAGCGAGGGGGAGGGGTGAGTCAGCCCCAGCATTTT. As protein: CASSYKRGGGVSQPQHF.

This clone was recorded once. This chain connects TRBV28 to TRBJ2-3; unclear D gene. The germline V and J ends were trimmed by 8 bases and 6 bases, with 9 bases remaining between them. The V gene's germline CDR1 is MDHEN and CDR2 SYDVKM. This CDR3 spans 11 amino acids. DNA of the CDR3: TGTGCCAGCTCCCCGAGGGATACGCAGTATTTT. Its translation: CASSPRDTQYF.

V gene TRBV12-3 or TRBV12-4 combines with J gene TRBJ2-5; D not certain. The V gene lost 3 bases and the J gene lost 1 base, with 6 bases spanning the gap. The CDR3 totals 13 residues. CDR3 sequence reads: CASSFGSQETQYF. The CDR3 bases are TGTGCCAGCAGTTTTGGCAGCCAAGAGACCCAGTACTTC.

The chain uses TRBV12-3 or TRBV12-4 and TRBJ1-1, with D unresolved. V was pared by 7 bases and J by 1 base, with 10 bases between. CDR3 length: 13 residues. The CDR3 region is CASTPTRNTEAFF. DNA for the CDR3: TGTGCCAGCACCCCGACACGGAACACTGAAGCTTTCTTT.

This chain uses TRBV5-1 with TRBJ2-1; TRBD2 agrees at 9 bases. Trimming at V came to 1 base and at J to 5 bases, leaving 4 bases not matched to a gene. The germline CDR1 and CDR2 sequences are SGHRS and YFSETQ. The CDR3 runs to 15 residues. Here the CDR3 DNA reads TGCGCCAGCAGCTTGATCCCTAGCGGGAACAATGAGCAGTTCTTC. Its protein product is CASSLIPSGNNEQFF.

This rearrangement joins TRBV7-2 to TRBJ2-7; a possible D gene is TRBD2 (5 bases). The CDR3 is 15 amino acids. V lost 4 bases, J lost 4 bases, and 17 bases lay in between. Germline values: CDR1 SGHTA, CDR2 FQGNSA. This chain's CDR3 is CASSSRWTPLYEQYF. The CDR3 DNA reads as TGTGCCAGCAGCTCTCGATGGACTCCACTATACGAGCAGTACTTC.

This clone was seen a handful of times. Other nucleotide sequences in the sample specify the same CDR3. The gene calls are TRBV4-1 and TRBJ2-5; D ambiguous. CDR1 and CDR2 (germline): MGHRA, YSYEKL. This CDR3 region has 13 residues. Trimming took off 4 bases at V and 2 bases at J, with 8 bases between the two ends. The CDR3 here is CASSLTVQETQYF. The CDR3 nucleotides are TGCGCCAGCAGCCTAACGGTGCAAGAGACCCAGTACTTC.